This T cell receptor (beta chain) originates from a study of T-cell memory formation after mild COVID-19. Germline V gene lookup returns CDR1 SGHTA and CDR2 FQGNSA. J was trimmed by 6 bases and V by 1 base; bases with no gene match: 11. The CDR3 runs to 16 residues. After 5'RACE with constant-segment primers, TCR alpha and TCR beta cDNA libraries carrying sample barcodes and UMIs were obtained. MiXCR, applied by TCRdb to the 5' RACE reads, yields one record per CDR3 protein. The repertoire holds approximately 450,000 distinct CDR3 sequences, with approximately 18% as singletons. Study outcomes and limitations: Researchers found some responding clones in pre-infection memory, a sign that cross-reactive memory joined. CD4/CD8 balance held among clones contracting day 15 to 85, and later expanders leaned CD4+. CD4+ contracting clones were mainly CM and EM; CD8+ ones, EMRA.

In this sample, this clonotype turned up many times. Its antigen remains unidentified. The sample consisted of PBMCs or a T cell subset sorted from them (not recorded which). V gene TRBV7-2 combines with J gene TRBJ1-2; 7 nucleotides agree with TRBD1. The source is an adult woman who had mild COVID-19 (a few samples of this study predate the infection). Cell type and time point are not known. CDR3 sequence (DNA): TGTGCCAGCAGCTTAGTCGGACAGGCGGGGGGCGATGGCTACACCTTC. This gives the protein CASSLVGQAGGDGYTF. Combining the CDR3 with reference TRBV7-2 and TRBJ1-2 gives the whole variable domain GAGVSQSPSNKVTEKGKDVELRCDPISGHTALYWYRQSLGQGLEFLIYFQGNSAPDKSGLPSDRFSAERTGGSVSTLTIQRTQQEDSAVYLCASSLVGQAGGDGYTFGSGTRLTVV.